A selection of T cell receptor beta chains follows, all from one sample in a study of T cells after yellow fever vaccination. TCRdb passed the 5' RACE reads through MiXCR, listing each CDR3 protein once. The sample yields about 500,000 distinct CDR3 sequences, roughly a sixth seen once. The sequenced sample was PBMCs, obtained less than 6 days after the first yellow fever vaccination. The origin of the receptors is a young man who received the YFV17D yellow fever vaccine. Each CDR3 is given with its conserved first and last residue. D genes are given only for firm matches. Some rows mark clone size as missing; the rest say once, few, many or name a class of expanded clone.

CDR3 protein: CAWSATGWNQPQHF
CDR3 DNA: TGTGCCTGGAGTGCGACAGGGTGGAATCAGCCCCAGCATTTT
J gene: TRBJ1-5
D gene: TRBD1
clone size: .
V gene: TRBV30

CDR3 protein: CSAQSRRYSNQPQHF
CDR3 DNA: TGCAGTGCTCAGAGCCGACGGTATAGCAATCAGCCCCAGCATTTT
J gene: TRBJ1-5
D gene: .
clone size: few
V gene: TRBV20-1

CDR3 protein: CASSFQGARTEAFF
CDR3 DNA: TGTGCCAGCAGTTTTCAGGGGGCGAGGACTGAAGCTTTCTTT
J gene: TRBJ1-1
D gene: TRBD1
clone size: many
V gene: TRBV28

CDR3 protein: CASSTSLSTDTQYF
CDR3 DNA: TGTGCCAGCAGCACATCTCTTAGCACAGATACGCAGTATTTT
J gene: TRBJ2-3
D gene: .
clone size: few
V gene: TRBV6-1

CDR3 protein: CASSRGSSTSVLFSYNEQFF
CDR3 DNA: TGTGCCAGCAGCAGAGGGTCATCGACTAGTGTTCTTTTCTCCTACAATGAGCAGTTCTTC
J gene: TRBJ2-1
D gene: .
clone size: .
V gene: TRBV11-2

CDR3 protein: CASSLAGGGDEQFF
CDR3 DNA: TGTGCCAGCAGCTTAGCGGGGGGTGGAGATGAGCAGTTCTTC
J gene: TRBJ2-1
D gene: .
clone size: many
V gene: TRBV7-6

CDR3 protein: CASSPEKFRDEQFF
CDR3 DNA: TGCGCCAGCAGCCCAGAGAAGTTCCGGGATGAGCAGTTCTTC
J gene: TRBJ2-1
D gene: .
clone size: .
V gene: TRBV4-3

CDR3 protein: CSTDSRASYNEQFF
CDR3 DNA: TGCAGCACCGACTCGAGGGCGTCCTACAATGAGCAGTTCTTC
J gene: TRBJ2-1
D gene: .
clone size: .
V gene: TRBV29-1

CDR3 protein: CASSQSVSGRTDTQYF
CDR3 DNA: TGTGCCAGCTCCCAGAGCGTCTCAGGGCGCACAGATACGCAGTATTTT
J gene: TRBJ2-3
D gene: .
clone size: few
V gene: TRBV18

CDR3 protein: CASSLGQGGFYGYTF
CDR3 DNA: TGTGCCAGCAGCTTAGGACAGGGGGGCTTCTATGGCTACACCTTC
J gene: TRBJ1-2
D gene: TRBD1
clone size: .
V gene: TRBV7-2

CDR3 protein: CDSSQALAGFTDTQYF
CDR3 DNA: TGTGACAGCAGCCAAGCGCTAGCGGGGTTCACAGATACGCAGTATTTT
J gene: TRBJ2-3
D gene: TRBD2
clone size: .
V gene: TRBV3-1

CDR3 protein: CASSLTRVGPPGAEAFF
CDR3 DNA: TGTGCCAGCTCACTGACCCGAGTGGGTCCCCCGGGGGCTGAAGCTTTCTTT
J gene: TRBJ1-1
D gene: .
clone size: .
V gene: TRBV18

CDR3 protein: CASTIAGGKSYNEQFF
CDR3 DNA: TGCGCCAGCACCATAGCGGGGGGGAAATCCTACAATGAGCAGTTCTTC
J gene: TRBJ2-1
D gene: TRBD2
clone size: .
V gene: TRBV5-1

CDR3 protein: CASSRGPSRGGYTF
CDR3 DNA: TGCGCCAGCAGCCGGGGGCCGTCGAGGGGTGGCTACACCTTC
J gene: TRBJ1-2
D gene: .
clone size: .
V gene: TRBV4-1

CDR3 protein: CASSIIPHASGGTDTQYF
CDR3 DNA: TGTGCCAGCAGCATAATACCCCATGCTAGCGGGGGCACAGATACGCAGTATTTT
J gene: TRBJ2-3
D gene: TRBD2
clone size: few
V gene: TRBV28

CDR3 protein: CASSLLGSTDTQYF
CDR3 DNA: TGTGCCAGCAGTTTACTGGGGAGCACAGATACGCAGTATTTT
J gene: TRBJ2-3
D gene: .
clone size: many
V gene: TRBV5-1

CDR3 protein: CASSDYIRVLPNEQFF
CDR3 DNA: TGTGCCAGCAGCGACTATATTAGGGTACTACCGAATGAGCAGTTCTTC
J gene: TRBJ2-1
D gene: .
clone size: few
V gene: TRBV11-2

CDR3 protein: CASTRETYNSPLHF
CDR3 DNA: TGTGCCAGCACGCGAGAGACCTATAATTCACCCCTCCACTTT
J gene: TRBJ1-6
D gene: .
clone size: .
V gene: TRBV6-2/TRBV6-3

CDR3 protein: CSVGASGGARDTQYF
CDR3 DNA: TGCAGCGTTGGCGCTAGCGGGGGGGCCCGGGATACGCAGTATTTT
J gene: TRBJ2-3
D gene: TRBD2
clone size: .
V gene: TRBV29-1

CDR3 protein: CASSLRGTSTYEQYF
CDR3 DNA: TGTGCCAGCAGCTTACGAGGGACGTCTACCTACGAGCAGTACTTC
J gene: TRBJ2-7
D gene: .
clone size: .
V gene: TRBV7-8

CDR3 protein: CASSVGGAPTYNEQFF
CDR3 DNA: TGTGCCAGCAGCGTAGGGGGGGCGCCTACTTACAATGAGCAGTTCTTC
J gene: TRBJ2-1
D gene: .
clone size: .
V gene: TRBV9

CDR3 protein: CASSIARDTGYTF
CDR3 DNA: TGTGCCAGTAGTATAGCCCGGGACACTGGCTACACCTTC
J gene: TRBJ1-2
D gene: .
clone size: once
V gene: TRBV19

CDR3 protein: CASRYGRDSHPVGELFF
CDR3 DNA: TGTGCCAGCAGATACGGGCGGGACTCCCATCCTGTCGGGGAGCTGTTTTTT
J gene: TRBJ2-2
D gene: .
clone size: .
V gene: TRBV6-2/TRBV6-3

CDR3 protein: CASRAGPLINVLTF
CDR3 DNA: TGTGCCAGCAGAGCCGGGCCTCTTATCAACGTCCTGACTTTC
J gene: TRBJ2-6
D gene: .
clone size: few
V gene: TRBV6-1

CDR3 protein: CASSPSRPDNEQFF
CDR3 DNA: TGTGCCAGCAGTCCTTCGAGACCGGACAATGAGCAGTTCTTC
J gene: TRBJ2-1
D gene: .
clone size: .
V gene: TRBV27

CDR3 protein: CANTGTDSNQPQHF
CDR3 DNA: TGTGCCAACACCGGGACAGATAGCAATCAGCCCCAGCATTTT
J gene: TRBJ1-5
D gene: TRBD1
clone size: few
V gene: TRBV10-3

CDR3 protein: CASSQGGSGGATYEQFF
CDR3 DNA: TGCGCCAGCAGCCAAGGGGGGTCGGGGGGGGCTACCTATGAGCAGTTCTTC
J gene: TRBJ2-1
D gene: TRBD2
clone size: .
V gene: TRBV4-1

CDR3 protein: CASSSQDWAEQYF
CDR3 DNA: TGTGCCAGCAGCTCGCAGGACTGGGCCGAGCAGTACTTC
J gene: TRBJ2-7
D gene: .
clone size: .
V gene: TRBV7-6

CDR3 protein: CASSPELAGGPSTDTQYF
CDR3 DNA: TGTGCCAGCAGCCCAGAACTAGCGGGGGGACCTAGCACAGATACGCAGTATTTT
J gene: TRBJ2-3
D gene: TRBD2
clone size: .
V gene: TRBV3-1